This T cell receptor (beta chain) was observed in a study of tumor and adjacent non-tumor tissue in lung cancer. Looking at the study overall: Patients were aged roughly 31 to 76, nine to eleven men and 4 to 6 women, stage I to III.

A remark on this clonotype: Sequence at one end of the junction differs from germline and may be a read error.

TCRbeta libraries were built with three rounds of nested PCR, modified from ARM-PCR. TCRdb re-derived calls from the multiplex PCR reads in MiXCR, one entry per CDR3 protein. Of under 250,000 distinct CDR3 sequences in the sample, around 71% were seen once. This CDR3 has 15 residues. Germline V gene data show CDR1 as LGHNA and CDR2 as YNFKEQ. This sample's RNA came from whole unsorted tissue. Newly diagnosed lung cancer patients had thoracic surgery in China, August–November 2014, without prior chemotherapy. The clonotype comes from a man aged 60-69 years with non-small cell lung cancer. The V and J genes are TRBV4-2 and TRBJ2-3; D possibly corresponds to TRBD1 (5 bases). Sequencing was done on a sample of lung tumor tissue. The CDR3: CASSQDRVPTDMQYF. The CDR3 DNA sequence: TGTGCCAGCAGCCAAGACAGGGTCCCCACAGATATGCAGTATTTC.